This TCR beta chain was captured in a study of cytomegalovirus exposure and HLA in healthy donors. Study-wide findings and caveats: Using a false discovery rate of 0.05, a later analysis showed that some 16,000 TCR beta sequences were associated with HLA alleles.

PCR employed 60 Vbeta and 13 Jbeta primers. Clones were sequenced by immunoSEQ multiplex PCR, and TCRdb holds only the in-frame ones, with some missing. In the table there are about 150,000 clones, around 82% of which are singletons. In the case of this clone: Its antigen is unknown.

V lost 4 bases and J lost 3; bases outside the gene matches: 1. The CDR3 runs 13 residues. Germline V gives CDR1 SGHNT, CDR2 YENEEA. The rearrangement joins TRBV11-3 to TRBJ2-3, with TRBD2 matching over 7 bases. This clonotype originated in a woman aged 40 to 50 in good health and CMV-seropositive. The specimen sequenced was PBMCs. In DNA form, the CDR3 reads TGTGCCAGCAGCTCGCGGGGGACAGATACGCAGTATTTT. The encoded protein is CASSSRGTDTQYF. Combining the CDR3 with reference TRBV11-3 and TRBJ2-3 gives the whole variable domain EAGVVQSPRYKIIEKKQPVAFWCNPISGHNTLYWYLQNLGQGPELLIRYENEEAVDDSQLPKDRFSAERLKGVDSTLKIQPAELGDSAVYLCASSSRGTDTQYFGPGTRLTVL.